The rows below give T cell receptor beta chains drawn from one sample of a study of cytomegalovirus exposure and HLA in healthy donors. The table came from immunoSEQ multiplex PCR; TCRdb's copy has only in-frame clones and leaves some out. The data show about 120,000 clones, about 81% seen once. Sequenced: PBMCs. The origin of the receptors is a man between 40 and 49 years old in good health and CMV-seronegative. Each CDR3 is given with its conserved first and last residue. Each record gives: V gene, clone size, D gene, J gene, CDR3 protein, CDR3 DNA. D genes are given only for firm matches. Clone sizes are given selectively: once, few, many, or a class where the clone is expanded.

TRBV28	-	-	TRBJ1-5	CASSASSAGSMYSNQPQHF	TGTGCCAGCAGTGCTAGCAGTGCAGGCTCGATGTATAGCAATCAGCCCCAGCATTTT
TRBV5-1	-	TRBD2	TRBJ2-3	CASSILLAGATDTQYF	TGCGCCAGCAGCATACTACTAGCGGGGGCCACAGATACGCAGTATTTT
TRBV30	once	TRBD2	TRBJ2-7	CAWTRDYNYEQYF	TGTGCCTGGACGAGGGACTATAACTACGAGCAGTACTTC
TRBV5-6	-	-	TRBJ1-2	CASSSGDYGYTF	TGTGCCAGCTCATCAGGGGACTATGGCTACACCTTC
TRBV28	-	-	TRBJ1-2	CASSFQGKYGYTF	TGTGCCAGCAGTTTCCAGGGTAAATATGGCTACACCTTC
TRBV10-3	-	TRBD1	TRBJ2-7	CAISRQGAVDEQYF	TGTGCCATCAGCCGACAGGGGGCGGTGGACGAGCAGTACTTC
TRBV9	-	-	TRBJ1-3	CASSVSDSNIGNTIYF	TGTGCCAGCAGCGTGTCGGACAGTAATATCGGGAACACCATATATTTT
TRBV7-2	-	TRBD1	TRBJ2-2	CASSPSRDRRTGELFF	TGTGCCAGCAGCCCTTCACGGGACAGGCGCACCGGGGAGCTGTTTTTT
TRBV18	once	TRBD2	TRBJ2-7	CASSPTAGGRNEQYF	TGTGCCAGCTCACCAACAGCGGGAGGTAGGAACGAGCAGTACTTC
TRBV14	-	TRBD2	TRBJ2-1	CASSQDGRALNEQFF	TGTGCCAGCAGCCAGGACGGGAGGGCCCTCAATGAGCAGTTCTTC
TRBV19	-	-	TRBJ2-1	CASSMEGEGKGFF	TGTGCCAGTAGTATGGAGGGGGAGGGAAAGGGGTTCTTC
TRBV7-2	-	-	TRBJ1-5	CASSVDGNSNQPQHF	TGTGCCAGCAGCGTAGACGGTAATAGCAATCAGCCCCAGCATTTT
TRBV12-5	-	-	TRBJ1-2	CASGSAKFRQDGYTF	TGTGCTAGTGGTTCAGCCAAGTTTCGCCAGGATGGCTACACCTTC
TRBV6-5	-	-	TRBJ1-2	CASSTRTANYGYTF	TGTGCCAGCAGTACCCGGACAGCTAACTATGGCTACACCTTC
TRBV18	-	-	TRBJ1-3	CASSREGTGNTIYF	TGTGCCAGCTCACGGGAGGGAACTGGAAACACCATATATTTT
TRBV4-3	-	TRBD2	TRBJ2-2	CASSHRRAGGSGELFF	TGCGCCAGCAGCCACCGTAGGGCGGGAGGGTCCGGGGAGCTGTTTTTT
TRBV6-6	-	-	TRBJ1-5	CASSYLPDQPQHF	TGTGCCAGCAGTTACTTGCCGGATCAGCCCCAGCATTTT
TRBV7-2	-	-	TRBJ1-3	CASSLVPLGGLYF	TGTGCCAGCAGCTTAGTCCCGTTAGGAGGGCTATATTTT
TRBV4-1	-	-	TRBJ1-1	CASSQGGTNTEAFF	TGCGCCAGCAGCCAAGGAGGTACGAACACTGAAGCTTTCTTT
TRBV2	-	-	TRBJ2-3	CASSEGSGISRLRSPTDTQYF	TGTGCCAGCAGCGAAGGGAGTGGAATTTCAAGACTCCGTTCCCCCACAGATACGCAGTATTTT
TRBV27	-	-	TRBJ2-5	CASRLLAGRPQETQYF	TGTGCCAGCAGACTCCTGGCAGGGAGGCCTCAAGAGACCCAGTACTTC
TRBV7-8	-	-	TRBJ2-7	CASSFDTSYEQYF	TGTGCCAGCAGCTTCGACACTTCCTACGAGCAGTACTTC
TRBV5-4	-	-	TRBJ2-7	CASSLRGEGGQYF	TGTGCCAGCAGCTTGAGGGGGGAGGGGGGGCAGTACTTC
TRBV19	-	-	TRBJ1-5	CATDGGAGQPQHF	TGTGCCACCGATGGGGGGGCAGGACAGCCCCAGCATTTT
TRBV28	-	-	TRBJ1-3	CASQAVRSTSGNTIYF	TGTGCCAGCCAAGCCGTTCGGAGCACGTCTGGAAACACCATATATTTT
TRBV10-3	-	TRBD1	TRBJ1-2	CAISERGQGKDGYTF	TGTGCCATCAGTGAGAGGGGACAGGGGAAAGATGGCTACACCTTC
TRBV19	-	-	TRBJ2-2	CASSRGWRPGGNTGELFF	TGTGCCAGTAGTAGGGGGTGGCGGCCCGGGGGTAACACCGGGGAGCTGTTTTTT
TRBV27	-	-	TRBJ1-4	CASSLIGGREKLFF	TGTGCCAGCAGTTTAATCGGGGGGCGAGAAAAACTGTTTTTT
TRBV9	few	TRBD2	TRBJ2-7	CASSVRPGTSGFYEQYF	TGTGCCAGCAGCGTCCGTCCCGGGACTAGCGGGTTCTACGAGCAGTACTTC
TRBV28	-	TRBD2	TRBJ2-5	CASSSLRTPAGGGETQYF	TGTGCCAGCAGTTCCCTGCGTACCCCAGCGGGAGGGGGGGAGACCCAGTACTTC